The clone carrying this T cell receptor (beta chain) has more than one count but fewer than ten. Its target is unknown. CD45RO/CCR7/CD25/CD127/CD95/CD27 sorting isolated CD4+ naive, central memory, regulatory and stem cell-like memory cells. All sorted populations exceeded 95% purity. These data belong to a study of beta chain features in type 1 diabetes. Sequenced material consisted of expressed TCRB transcripts (all of the isolated RNA was reverse transcribed). Sequencing used immunoSEQ multiplex PCR; TCRdb keeps in-frame clones, though not all of them. In the table there are a few hundred thousand clones, around 13% of which are singletons. Study results and limitations: In comparison with healthy donors, patients had naive, central memory and Treg TCRB repertoires that appeared more similar. At VDJ recombination sites, type 1 diabetes patients had fewer insertions and more deleted nucleotides.

This receptor was obtained from a man between 18 and 35 years old in good health. Sequenced sample: naive CD4+ T cells from blood.

This chain's CDR3 is CASSPMGGNQPQHF. The CDR3 DNA is TGTGCCAGCAGCCCCATGGGAGGGAATCAGCCCCAGCATTTT. The chain combines TRBV7-2 with TRBJ1-5; D unresolved. The length of the CDR3 is 14 residues. Deletions cut 5 bases from V and 4 bases from J, with 12 bases between. Germline V gene data show CDR1 as SGHTA and CDR2 as FQGNSA.